This T cell receptor beta chain was recovered during a study of CD8+ T cells in alopecia areata. Whole-study context: Disease severity was quantified as SALT score of affected scalp area.

The authors extracted RNA and reverse transcribed it into cDNA as the sequencing template. The table came from immunoSEQ multiplex PCR; TCRdb's copy has only in-frame clones and leaves some out. The sample consists of around 180,000 clones, roughly 60% of them appearing once. Study findings and constraints: The study found tofacitinib significantly decreased scalp clonality and expanded CD8+ clones among the top 100.

Sample treatment: oral pan-JAK inhibitor, 5-10 mg twice daily. Turning to this clone: Its specificity is unknown.

The germline V gene has CDR1 SGHTA and CDR2 FQGNSA. The CDR3 loop spans 14 amino acids. Trimming took off 4 bases at V and 0 bases at J, with 10 bases between the two ends. Sequenced here: CD4+ T cells sorted from blood, sampled at week 24, from a patient treated with tofacitinib. This TCR came from a human donor with alopecia areata. The rearrangement joins TRBV7-2 to TRBJ2-7, with no clear D. DNA of the CDR3: TGTGCCAGCAGCTCCTCGGAGAGCTCCTACGAGCAGTACTTC. This gives the protein CASSSSESSYEQYF.